This TCR beta chain was sequenced during a study of T cell repertoires and HLA-DP antigens (dated by TCRdb to between 2018 and 2020). Study-level background: An in vitro model of CD4+ T cell alloreactivity against allogeneic HLA-DP presented by transduced HeLa cells was used in the study. The three donors were two male and one female, with ages ranging from the 18-to-29 to the 60-to-69 age band. The two alloantigens modelled structurally similar versus dissimilar alloantigens, differing from self at one and around ten peptide-binding groove amino acids, respectively. The average DNA input was roughly 200 ng for sorted CD137+CD4+ samples versus roughly 1,100 ng for pre-culture CD4+ samples.

As regards this clone: Its antigen remains unidentified. No much larger clone is present one base from it, and per-base qualities are unavailable.

Summary of the overall study and its limitations: Similar clonality (around 0.39) was observed for sorted CD137+ cells against both alloantigens, and this clonality was much higher than that observed in pre-culture samples (roughly 0.041). Clones undetected before culture had an average cumulative frequency of about 40% against one allele versus 50% to 55% against the other. The naive and memory CD4+ repertoires were not analysed as separate populations. The study was limited by having only three donors, by relying on a non-physiological HeLa antigen-presenting system, and by using total CD4+ responder cells.

V is pruned by 4 bases and J by 9 bases, leaving 5 bases of the junction without a gene match. Spanning cysteine to phenylalanine, the CDR3 consists of 15 amino acids. Only the CDR3 part of the read is kept: 45 bases, read in frame from the first base. From the germline V gene, CDR1 is MGHRA and CDR2 is YSYEKL. TCRB CDR3 regions were amplified with the immunoSEQ multiplex PCR using forward primers for 54 TRBV segments and reverse primers for 13 TRBJ segments. Pre-culture CD4+ samples were sequenced at deep resolution with a target of 200,000 T cell genomes. Amplicons were sequenced on an Illumina HiSeq System, producing 87 bp reads covering the CDR3. Per the source publication's procedure: PCR and sequencing errors in the reads were corrected, and CDR3 regions were defined by aligning to IMGT reference sequences. Synthetic template pools were used to estimate counts of templates and unique rearrangements. Clonality was calculated as 1 minus Pielou's evenness. The Daley-Smith estimator was used to estimate richness. Repertoire overlap was measured with Morisita's index. Clones present in cultured samples but not detected in the pre-culture repertoire of the same donor were defined as low-abundance clones. In its TCRdb copy, this immuneACCESS table keeps in-frame sequences only and misses some clones. Where compared with another copy, unresolved V genes explain less than half of these, and the others have no known cause. V and J calls plus clone size are reproduced from that table; the DNA served to infer D and trimming. In all, the sample holds around 90,000 clones, and around nine tenths of those were seen once. The ten biggest clones cover roughly 1.6% of the sample.

Untouched CD4+ T cells were isolated from Ficoll-separated PBMC by magnetic bead negative selection, reaching an average purity of roughly 98%. Using magnetic beads, untouched CD4+ T cells were isolated from Ficoll-separated PBMC at about 97.7% purity, with only negligible CD8+ contamination. Donors were a few healthy blood donors whose buffy coats supplied peripheral blood mononuclear cells. All three donors were CMV seronegative. Genomic DNA was extracted with the DNeasy Blood & Tissue Kit. TCRB sequencing was performed on genomic DNA from sorted CD137+CD4+ cells and pre-culture CD4+ baseline samples from each subject.

In this chain, TRBV4-1 is recombined with TRBJ2-4, with 14 central nucleotides matching TRBD2. Input material: CD4+ T cells from PBMCs. This TCR came from a man in his forties or fifties in good health and CMV-seronegative. For the CDR3, the sequence is CASSLGTSGSGIQYF. The DNA sequence is as follows: TGCGCCAGCAGCCTCGGGACTAGCGGGAGTGGCATTCAGTACTTC.